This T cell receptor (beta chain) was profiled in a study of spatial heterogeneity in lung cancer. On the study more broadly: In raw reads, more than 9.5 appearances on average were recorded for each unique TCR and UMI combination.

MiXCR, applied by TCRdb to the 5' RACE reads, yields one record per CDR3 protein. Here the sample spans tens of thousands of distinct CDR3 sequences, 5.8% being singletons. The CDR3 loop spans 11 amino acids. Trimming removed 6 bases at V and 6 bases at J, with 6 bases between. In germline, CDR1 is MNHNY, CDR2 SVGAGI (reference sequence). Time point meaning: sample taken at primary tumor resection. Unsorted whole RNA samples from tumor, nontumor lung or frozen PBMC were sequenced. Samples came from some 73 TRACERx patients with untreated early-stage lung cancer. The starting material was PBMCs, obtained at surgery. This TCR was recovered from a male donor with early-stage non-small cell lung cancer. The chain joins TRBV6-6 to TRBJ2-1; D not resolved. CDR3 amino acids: CASSRINEQFF. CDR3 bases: TGTGCCAGCAGCCGTATCAATGAGCAGTTCTTC.